A single sample gave rise to the 27 T cell receptor beta chains below, sequenced in a study of vaccination and CD4 T cells after COVID-19. Cultured CD4+ T cell DNA was sequenced using the Oncomine TCR Beta short-read assay. TCRdb reprocessed the PCR reads with MiXCR, giving one entry per CDR3 protein. The sample has around 18,000 distinct CDR3 sequences, around 40% seen once; the top ten hold 15% to 20%. No antigen has been assigned to these receptors. Time point noted: late sampling 161 to 241 days after vaccination in three convalescent patients. The treatment: roughly 11-day PBMC culture with coronavirus spike peptide pools or control peptides (ViraFEST assay). The sample was CD4+ T cells from blood, cultured in vitro, taken about 7 months after SARS-CoV-2 vaccination. These receptors were collected from a human donor who had recovered from COVID-19.

In this sample, this clonotype turned up once. The chain joins TRBV5-6 to TRBJ1-2, with 8 bases fitting TRBD1. The ends lost 0 bases at V and 6 bases at J; junction bases unmatched: 1. CDR3 length: 13 residues. Germline V gene sequence: CDR1 SGHDT, CDR2 YYEEEE. CDR3 coding DNA: TGTGCCAGCAGCTTGGACAGGGGGGATGGCTACACCTTC. Its translation: CASSLDRGDGYTF.

V and J are TRBV19 and TRBJ2-7, with TRBD2 matching 8 bases. J lost 3 bases, V lost 1 base, and 8 bases had no gene match. This CDR3 spans 16 amino acids. The germline V gene encodes CDR1 LNHDA and CDR2 SQIVND (reference sequence). This CDR3 is CASSIGSTSGYYEQYF. The CDR3 nucleotides read TGTGCCAGTAGTATAGGAAGTACTAGCGGATACTACGAGCAGTACTTC.

This clonotype has only a few counts. V usage is TRBV7-9 and J usage is TRBJ2-7, with 7 bases fitting TRBD2. Germline trimming cut 1 base from V and 0 bases from J; bases unmatched to any gene: 3. Germline CDR1 and CDR2: SEHNR and FQNEAQ (reference sequence). There are 15 residues in the CDR3. For the CDR3, the DNA is TGTGCCAGCAGCTTAGGCGCTAGCGGCTCCTACGAGCAGTACTTC. It translates to CASSLGASGSYEQYF.

This chain connects TRBV20-1 to TRBJ1-1; possibly TRBD1 for D (6 bases). The germline V gene has CDR1 DFQATT and CDR2 SNEGSKA (reference sequence). V lost 6 bases and J lost 4, with 24 bases in between. CDR3 length: 16 amino acids. CDR3 loop: CSARGRGDLGFTEAFF. CDR3 DNA sequence: TGCAGTGCGCGAGGCAGGGGAGATTTGGGGTTCACTGAAGCTTTCTTT.

This chain links TRBV19 with TRBJ2-7; D is possibly TRBD1 (6 bases). This CDR3 has 14 residues. Per germline, CDR1 LNHDA and CDR2 SQIVND (reference sequence). V lost 5 bases and J 3 bases, leaving 14 bases between the germline ends. CDR3 amino acids: CASSPTPDSYEQYF. The CDR3 nucleotides are TGTGCCAGTAGTCCGACCCCGGACAGCTACGAGCAGTACTTC.

The sample holds a few counts of this clonotype. The V gene is TRBV12-3 or TRBV12-4, the J gene TRBJ1-5; 7 bases align to TRBD1. J gave up 6 bases and V 1 base, and 3 bases lay outside the gene matches. The CDR3 runs 14 residues. The CDR3 DNA reads as TGTGCCAGCAGTTTAGGGGCAGGGGGTCAGCCCCAGCATTTT. Its protein product is CASSLGAGGQPQHF.

This chain joins TRBV4-2 and TRBJ1-1, with a tentative D call TRBD1 (5 bases). The CDR3 spans 17 residues. The germline V and J ends were trimmed by 3 bases and 2 bases, with 19 bases remaining between them. The germline CDR1 and CDR2 sequences are LGHNA and YNFKEQ. CDR3 residues: CASSQSPLRVGNTEAFF. The CDR3 nucleotides read TGTGCCAGCAGCCAGTCCCCCCTCAGGGTGGGTAACACTGAAGCTTTCTTT.

The V call is TRBV6-1, the J call TRBJ1-1; D gene uncertain. There are 14 residues in the CDR3. CDR1 and CDR2 (germline): MNHNS, SASEGT. Between the trimmed V and J ends, which lost 3 bases and 0 bases, there was a span of 8 bases. The CDR3 sequence: CASSERTMNTEAFF. In DNA form, the CDR3 reads TGTGCCAGCAGTGAGCGTACGATGAACACTGAAGCTTTCTTT.

The CDR3 DNA sequence: TGTGCCAGCAGCCCTAACTGGGGGAGGGAGCAGTACTTC. It is translated as CASSPNWGREQYF. V usage is TRBV7-3 and J usage is TRBJ2-7, with D tentatively TRBD2 (6 bases). Germline CDR1 is SGHTA and CDR2 is FQGTGA. V was clipped by 5 bases and J by 7 bases, with 15 bases between them. The CDR3 has 13 amino acids.

The chain is built from TRBV20-1 and TRBJ2-5; tentatively, D is TRBD2 (6 bases). The V gene lost 0 bases and the J gene lost 1 base, with 15 bases spanning the gap. CDR1 and CDR2 (germline): DFQATT, SNEGSKA (reference sequence). This CDR3 has 16 amino acids. CDR3: CSARDWRAGLQETQYF. The CDR3 nucleotides read TGCAGTGCTAGAGACTGGAGGGCAGGGCTCCAAGAGACCCAGTACTTC.

The rearrangement joins TRBV24-1 to TRBJ1-2; possibly TRBD1 for D (5 bases). The V gene lost 2 bases and the J gene lost 4 bases, with 22 bases spanning the gap. This CDR3 is 18 amino acids long. The germline CDR1 and CDR2 sequences are KGHDR and SFDVKD. In DNA form, the CDR3 reads TGTGCCACCAGTGATTCTGGGACCTCCACAATTGGTTCCTATGGCTACACCTTC. Its protein is CATSDSGTSTIGSYGYTF.

The chain joins TRBV6-1 to TRBJ1-6; D is unclear. Between the trimmed V and J ends, which lost 10 bases and 0 bases, there was a span of 13 bases. The CDR3 covers 15 residues. Germline CDR1 is MNHNS and CDR2 is SASEGT. CDR3: CAITGEGSYNSPLHF. The CDR3 DNA follows: TGTGCCATCACCGGGGAGGGCTCCTATAATTCACCCCTCCACTTT.

The rearrangement links TRBV20-1 to TRBJ2-7; the D gene is possibly TRBD1 (6 bases). Trimming stripped 5 bases from V and 5 bases from J, with 19 bases between. The germline CDR1 and CDR2 sequences are DFQATT and SNEGSKA (reference sequence). The CDR3 has 14 amino acids. CDR3 bases: TGCAGTGCTCTCTACCCAGGGGTTCGTAACGAGCAGTACTTC. Translating it yields CSALYPGVRNEQYF.

J is TRBJ2-7 and V is TRBV6-1; 10 nucleotides match TRBD1. There are 16 residues in the CDR3. The germline V gene has CDR1 MNHNS and CDR2 SASEGT. The V segment lost 2 bases and the J segment 2 bases; nucleotides outside the gene matches: 6. CDR3 coding DNA: TGTGCCAGCAGTGAAAGAACCGGGACAGGGGCCTACGAGCAGTACTTC. Translation: CASSERTGTGAYEQYF.

The chain links TRBV7-2 to TRBJ2-5, with TRBD2 matching over 13 bases. Germline V gene lookup returns CDR1 SGHTA and CDR2 FQGNSA. CDR3 length: 16 amino acids. Unmatched junction bases numbered 13, after V lost 6 bases and J lost 9 bases. DNA of the CDR3: TGTGCCAGCAGAGAGACCGGGACTAGCGGGGCTGGGGCCCAGTACTTC. This codes for CASRETGTSGAGAQYF.

V is TRBV6-1 and J is TRBJ2-1; D not certain. This CDR3 is built from 14 residues. Trimming left V 3 bases short and J 9 bases short, with 15 bases between. Germline loops: CDR1 MNHNS, CDR2 SASEGT. Here the CDR3 reads CASSEFYRRGEQFF. In DNA form, the CDR3 reads TGTGCCAGCAGTGAGTTCTATCGTCGTGGTGAGCAGTTCTTC.

The chain employs TRBV5-4 and TRBJ2-5, with 7 bases aligning to TRBD2. The junction had 1 base not matched to a gene; V was cut back by 1 base and J by 4 bases. This CDR3 contains 13 residues. The germline CDR1 and CDR2 sequences are SGHNT and YYREEE (reference sequence). The CDR3 loop reads CASSLRLAETQYF. The CDR3 DNA sequence: TGTGCCAGCAGCTTGCGACTAGCAGAGACCCAGTACTTC.

This chain connects TRBV2 to TRBJ2-3, with 8 bases that match TRBD2. Per the germline V gene, CDR1 is SNHLY and CDR2 is FYNNEI. The CDR3 has 14 amino acids. V was clipped by 6 bases and J by 4 bases; unmatched bases: 6. The CDR3 DNA sequence: TGTGCCAGCAGATCGCGGGGGGCCGCAGATACGCAGTATTTT. This codes for CASRSRGAADTQYF.

This chain joins TRBV20-1 and TRBJ2-1, with 10 positions matching TRBD2. The CDR3 consists of 15 residues. After removal of 2 bases from V and 3 bases from J, the junction contained 4 bases not matched to a gene. Germline V gene sequence: CDR1 DFQATT, CDR2 SNEGSKA (reference sequence). The CDR3 loop is CSARSLAGVYNEQFF. The CDR3, as DNA: TGCAGTGCTAGATCTCTAGCGGGGGTCTACAATGAGCAGTTCTTC.

Sample share makes this clonotype large. The rearrangement joins TRBV10-3 to TRBJ2-7; TRBD2 matches at 8 bases. Per the germline V gene, CDR1 is ENHRY and CDR2 is SYGVKD. V dropped 4 bases and J dropped 2; count of bases not matched to a gene: 7. The CDR3 consists of 15 residues. The DNA for the CDR3 is TGTGCCATCAGTGGGCAGCTAGCGGGTACCTACGAGCAGTACTTC. Encoded protein: CAISGQLAGTYEQYF.

The DNA of the CDR3 is TGTGCCAGCAGTTTAGGTAGTGGTGGCTACACCTTC. It yields the protein CASSLGSGGYTF. V and J are TRBV12-3 or TRBV12-4 and TRBJ1-2; D ambiguous. V dropped 1 base and J dropped 7 bases, with 7 bases sitting between them. The CDR3 covers 12 residues.

This sequence joins TRBV6-1 and TRBJ2-7, with 9 bases aligning to TRBD1. J lost 5 bases, V lost 6 bases, and 14 bases had no gene match. Germline loops: CDR1 MNHNS, CDR2 SASEGT. CDR3 length: 16 residues. The CDR3 DNA is TGTGCCAGCAGCCGACCACCGGGACAGGGTTTGGACGAGCAGTACTTC. It encodes CASSRPPGQGLDEQYF.

A few counts support this clonotype. The V call is TRBV7-2, the J call TRBJ2-5; TRBD1 might be the D (6 bases). Germline CDR1 reads SGHTA; CDR2 reads FQGNSA. Trimming took off 0 bases at V and 4 bases at J, with 12 bases between the two ends. The CDR3 has 15 residues. The CDR3 DNA reads as TGTGCCAGCAGCTTAGCGCAAGGCAGGGGAGAGACCCAGTACTTC. Protein: CASSLAQGRGETQYF.

V usage is TRBV25-1 and J usage is TRBJ1-2; TRBD1 aligns across 12 bases. Unmatched junction bases numbered 12, after V lost 2 bases and J lost 14 bases. Germline loops: CDR1 MGHDK, CDR2 SYGVNS. This CDR3 contains 15 residues. The chain's CDR3 is CASSEGLGTGGSWTF. In nucleotides, the CDR3 is TGTGCCAGCAGTGAAGGGTTGGGGACAGGGGGCAGTTGGACCTTC.

The V gene is TRBV19, the J gene TRBJ1-6, with a weak D call TRBD1 (5 bases). The CDR3 covers 13 residues. The germline V gene encodes CDR1 LNHDA and CDR2 SQIVND (reference sequence). Trimming shortened V by 8 bases and J by 4 bases, and 9 bases separated the two germline ends. CDR3 in amino acids: CASGDSYNSPLHF. The CDR3 region has the DNA TGTGCCAGTGGTGACAGTTATAATTCACCCCTCCACTTT.

V is TRBV4-2 and J is TRBJ2-1; 8 nucleotides match TRBD1. From germline, CDR1 is LGHNA and CDR2 YNFKEQ. Unmatched junction bases numbered 4, after V lost 4 bases and J lost 8 bases. This CDR3 is built from 13 residues. The CDR3 protein is CASSLRTGHEQFF. DNA for the CDR3: TGTGCCAGCAGCCTCAGGACAGGGCATGAGCAGTTCTTC.

This clonotype occurred a few times. This chain joins TRBV6-1 and TRBJ1-5; D perhaps matches TRBD1 (5 bases). Germline CDR1 and CDR2: MNHNS and SASEGT. Trimming removed 2 bases at V and 1 base at J, with 12 bases between. This CDR3 is built from 16 residues. CDR3 region: CASSELRGRSNQPQHF. The CDR3 nucleotides read TGTGCCAGCAGTGAATTGCGGGGACGGAGCAATCAGCCCCAGCATTTT.